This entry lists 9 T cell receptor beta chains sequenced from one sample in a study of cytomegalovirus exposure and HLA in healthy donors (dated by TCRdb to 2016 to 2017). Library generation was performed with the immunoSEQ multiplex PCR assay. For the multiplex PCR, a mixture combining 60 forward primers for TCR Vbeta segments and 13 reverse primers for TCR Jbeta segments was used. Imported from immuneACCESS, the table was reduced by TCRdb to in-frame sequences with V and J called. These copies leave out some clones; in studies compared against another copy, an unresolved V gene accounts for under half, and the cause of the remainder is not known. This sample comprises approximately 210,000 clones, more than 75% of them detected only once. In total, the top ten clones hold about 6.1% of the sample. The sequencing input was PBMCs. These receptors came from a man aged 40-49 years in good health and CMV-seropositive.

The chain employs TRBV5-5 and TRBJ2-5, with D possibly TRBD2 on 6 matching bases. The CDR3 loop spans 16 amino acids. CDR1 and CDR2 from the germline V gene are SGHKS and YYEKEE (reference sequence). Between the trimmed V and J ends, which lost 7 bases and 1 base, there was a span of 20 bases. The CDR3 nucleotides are TGTGCCAGCTTCCTACCGGCCACCGGGGGCCAAGAGACCCAGTACTTC. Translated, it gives CASFLPATGGQETQYF.

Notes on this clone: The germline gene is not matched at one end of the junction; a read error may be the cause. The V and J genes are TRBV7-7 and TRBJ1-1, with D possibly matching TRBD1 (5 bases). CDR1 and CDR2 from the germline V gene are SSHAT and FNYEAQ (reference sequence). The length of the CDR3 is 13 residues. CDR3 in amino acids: CASSSGLNTEAFF. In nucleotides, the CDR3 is TGTGCTAGCAGCTCGGGACTTAACACTGAAGCTTTCTTT.

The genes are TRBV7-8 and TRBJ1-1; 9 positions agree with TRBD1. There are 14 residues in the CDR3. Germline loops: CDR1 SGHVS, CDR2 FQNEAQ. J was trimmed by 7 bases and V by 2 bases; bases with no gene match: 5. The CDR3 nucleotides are TGTGCCAGCAGCTTAACTCCGGGACAGGGTGAAGCTTTCTTT. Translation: CASSLTPGQGEAFF.

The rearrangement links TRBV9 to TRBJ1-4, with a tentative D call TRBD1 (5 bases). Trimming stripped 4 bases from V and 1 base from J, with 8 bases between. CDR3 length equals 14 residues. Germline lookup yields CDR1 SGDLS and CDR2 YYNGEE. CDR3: CASSHGGTNEKLFF. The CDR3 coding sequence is TGTGCCAGCAGCCACGGGGGAACTAATGAAAAACTGTTTTTT.

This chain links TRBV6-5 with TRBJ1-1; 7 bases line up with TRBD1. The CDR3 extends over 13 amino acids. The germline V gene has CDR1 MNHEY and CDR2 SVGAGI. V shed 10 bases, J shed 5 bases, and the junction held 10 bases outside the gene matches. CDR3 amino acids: CAIKQGRWTEAFF. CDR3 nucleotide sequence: TGTGCCATCAAACAGGGGCGGTGGACTGAAGCTTTCTTT.

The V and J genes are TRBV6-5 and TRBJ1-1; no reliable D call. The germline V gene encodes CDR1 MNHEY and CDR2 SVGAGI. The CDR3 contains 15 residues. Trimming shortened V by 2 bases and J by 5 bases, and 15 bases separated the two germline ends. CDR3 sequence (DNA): TGTGCCAGCAGTTACGCGGTCGTATATTGGACTGAAGCTTTCTTT. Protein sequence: CASSYAVVYWTEAFF.

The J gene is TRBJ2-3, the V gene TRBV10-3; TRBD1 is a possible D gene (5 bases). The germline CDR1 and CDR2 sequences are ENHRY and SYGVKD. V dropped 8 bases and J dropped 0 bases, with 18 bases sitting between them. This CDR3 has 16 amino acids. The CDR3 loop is CAIGAEVPLSTDTQYF. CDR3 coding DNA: TGTGCCATCGGGGCGGAAGTGCCCCTTAGCACAGATACGCAGTATTTT.

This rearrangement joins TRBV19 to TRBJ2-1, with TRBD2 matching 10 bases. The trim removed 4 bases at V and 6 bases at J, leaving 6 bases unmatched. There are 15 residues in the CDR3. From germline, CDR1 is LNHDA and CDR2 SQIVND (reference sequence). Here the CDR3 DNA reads TGTGCCAGTAGTACTCCGGGACTAGCGATCAATGAGCAGTTCTTC. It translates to CASSTPGLAINEQFF. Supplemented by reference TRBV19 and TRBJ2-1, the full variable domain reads DGGITQSPKYLFRKEGQNVTLSCEQNLNHDAMYWYRQDPGQGLRLIYYSQIVNDFQKGDIAEGYSVSREKKESFPLTVTSAQKNPTAFYLCASSTPGLAINEQFFGPGTRLTVL.

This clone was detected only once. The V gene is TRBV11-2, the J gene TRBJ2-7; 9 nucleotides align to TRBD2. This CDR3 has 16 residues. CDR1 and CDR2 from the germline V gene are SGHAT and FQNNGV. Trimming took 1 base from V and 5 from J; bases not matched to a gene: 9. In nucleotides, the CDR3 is TGTGCCAGCAGCTTAGTCCCATCTAGCGGGAAGAACGAGCAGTACTTC. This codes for CASSLVPSSGKNEQYF.